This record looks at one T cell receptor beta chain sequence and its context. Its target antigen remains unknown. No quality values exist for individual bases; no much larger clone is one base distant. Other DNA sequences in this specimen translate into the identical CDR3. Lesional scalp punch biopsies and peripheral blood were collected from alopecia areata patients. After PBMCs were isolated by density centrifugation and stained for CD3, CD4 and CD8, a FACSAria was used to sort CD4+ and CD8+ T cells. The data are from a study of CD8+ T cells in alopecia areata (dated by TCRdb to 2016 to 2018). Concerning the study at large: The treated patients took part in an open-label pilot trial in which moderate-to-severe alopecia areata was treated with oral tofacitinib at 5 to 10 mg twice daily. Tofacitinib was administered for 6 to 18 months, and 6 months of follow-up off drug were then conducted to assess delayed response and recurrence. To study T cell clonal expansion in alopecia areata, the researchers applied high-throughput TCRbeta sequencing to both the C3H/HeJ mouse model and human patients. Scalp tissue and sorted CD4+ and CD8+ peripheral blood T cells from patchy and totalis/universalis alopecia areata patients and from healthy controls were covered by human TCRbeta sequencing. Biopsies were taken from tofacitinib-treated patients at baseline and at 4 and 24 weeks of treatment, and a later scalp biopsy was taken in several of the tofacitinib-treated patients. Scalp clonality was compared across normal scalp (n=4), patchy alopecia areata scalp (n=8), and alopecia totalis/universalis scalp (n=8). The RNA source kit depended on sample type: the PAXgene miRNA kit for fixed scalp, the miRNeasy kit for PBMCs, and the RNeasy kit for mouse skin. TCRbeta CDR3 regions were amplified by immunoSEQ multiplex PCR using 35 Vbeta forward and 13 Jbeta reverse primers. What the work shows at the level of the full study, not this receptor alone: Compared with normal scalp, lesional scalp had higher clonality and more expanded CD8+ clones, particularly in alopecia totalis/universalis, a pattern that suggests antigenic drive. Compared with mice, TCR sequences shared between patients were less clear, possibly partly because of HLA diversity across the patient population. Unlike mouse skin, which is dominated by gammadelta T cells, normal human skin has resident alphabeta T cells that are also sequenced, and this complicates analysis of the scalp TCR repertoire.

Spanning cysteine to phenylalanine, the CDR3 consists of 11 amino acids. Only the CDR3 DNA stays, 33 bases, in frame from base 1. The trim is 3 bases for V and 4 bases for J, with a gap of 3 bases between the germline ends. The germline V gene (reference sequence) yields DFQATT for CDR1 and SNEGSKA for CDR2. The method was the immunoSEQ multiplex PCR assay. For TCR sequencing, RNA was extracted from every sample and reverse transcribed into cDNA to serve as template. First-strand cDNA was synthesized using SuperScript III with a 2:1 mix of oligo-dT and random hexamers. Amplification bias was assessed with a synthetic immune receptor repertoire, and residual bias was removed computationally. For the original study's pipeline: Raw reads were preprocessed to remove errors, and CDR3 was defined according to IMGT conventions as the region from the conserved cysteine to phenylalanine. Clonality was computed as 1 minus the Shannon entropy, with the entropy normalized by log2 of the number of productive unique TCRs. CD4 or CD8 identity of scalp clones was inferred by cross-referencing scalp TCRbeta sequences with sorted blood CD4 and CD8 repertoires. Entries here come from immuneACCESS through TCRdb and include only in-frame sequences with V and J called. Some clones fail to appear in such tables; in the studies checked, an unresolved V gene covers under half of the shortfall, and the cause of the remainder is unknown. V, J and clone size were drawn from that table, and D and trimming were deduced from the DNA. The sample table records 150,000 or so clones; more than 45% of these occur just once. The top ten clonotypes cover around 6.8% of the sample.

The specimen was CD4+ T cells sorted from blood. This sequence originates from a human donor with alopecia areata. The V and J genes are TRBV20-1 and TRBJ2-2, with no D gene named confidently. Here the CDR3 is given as CSASRTGELFF. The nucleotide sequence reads TGCAGTGCTAGCCGCACCGGGGAGCTGTTTTTT.